A selection of T cell receptor beta chains follows, all from one sample in a study of regulatory T cells in long-lasting Graves disease. One entry per CDR3 protein, called by TCRdb with MiXCR from the multiplex PCR reads. This table holds some 560,000 distinct CDR3 sequences, about 16% found once. The same sample was also used in a study of T cells in Graves' hyperthyroidism and ophthalmopathy.

Sample: peripheral blood mononuclear cells (PBMCs), taken at new diagnosis, from a patient treated with antithyroid drugs. These receptors all stem from a woman in her forties or fifties with Graves disease. CDR3s include the opening cysteine and the closing phenylalanine or tryptophan. The order of the fields is J gene, clone size, D gene, V gene, CDR3 DNA, CDR3 protein. D genes are given only for firm matches. Expanded clones are given a class, and other clones once, few, many or no size at all.

TRBJ2-1	many	TRBD2	TRBV19	TGTGCCAGTAGTACCCTAGCGGGGGGGGCATCGAATGAGCAGTTCTTC	CASSTLAGGASNEQFF
TRBJ1-2	NA	NA	TRBV29-1	TGCAGCGTTGAATCTGGGTCTGGCTACACCTTC	CSVESGSGYTF
TRBJ1-5	few	NA	TRBV19	TGTGCCAGTAGTCGACAGCCGAGTAGCAATCAGCCCCAGCATTTT	CASSRQPSSNQPQHF
TRBJ2-5	many	NA	TRBV13	TGTGCCAGCAGCTTTGGCAATCTCGGAGAGACCCAGTACTTC	CASSFGNLGETQYF
TRBJ2-1	few	TRBD1	TRBV2	TGTGCCAGCGCACGGGACAGAACCTTGGATGAGCAGTTCTTC	CASARDRTLDEQFF
TRBJ1-1	many	NA	TRBV27	TGTGCCAGCAGTTTATCTGGGAAGAACACTGAAGCTTTCTTT	CASSLSGKNTEAFF
TRBJ2-7	many	NA	TRBV11-2	TGTGCCAGCAGCTCCGGCCCTGGGGGGTTCTACGAGCAGTACTTC	CASSSGPGGFYEQYF
TRBJ2-7	many	NA	TRBV2	TGTGCCAGCAGTGAAGGGGCTAACTACTCCTACGAGCAGTACTTC	CASSEGANYSYEQYF
TRBJ2-1	many	TRBD2	TRBV18	TGTGCCAGCTCACCGCCTAGCGGGGCCTACAATGAGCAGTTCTTC	CASSPPSGAYNEQFF
TRBJ2-7	NA	NA	TRBV19	TGTGCCAGTAGTGGCGCACGGAGAAATACCTACGAGCAGTACTTC	CASSGARRNTYEQYF
TRBJ1-2	many	TRBD1	TRBV28	TGTGCCAGCAGATCTGGACAGGGGAAAGGCTACACCTTC	CASRSGQGKGYTF
TRBJ2-5	many	TRBD1	TRBV2	TGTGCCAGCAGCCAACAGGGGTCACAAGAGACCCAGTACTTC	CASSQQGSQETQYF
TRBJ2-2	NA	TRBD1	TRBV12-3/TRBV12-4	TGTGCCAGCAGGGACAGGGTTATTTGGGCCGGGGAGCTGTTTTTT	CASRDRVIWAGELFF
TRBJ2-5	few	NA	TRBV6-2/TRBV6-3	TGTGCCAGCAGTGAGGGCGGAGAGACCCAGTACTTC	CASSEGGETQYF
TRBJ1-1	many	NA	TRBV3-1	TGTGCCAGCAGCCAAGTACAGGGAGCCACTGAAGCTTTCTTT	CASSQVQGATEAFF
TRBJ2-1	many	NA	TRBV11-2	TGTCCCAGCAGCTCCACTACGGGGTCCTACAATGAGCAGTTCTTC	CPSSSTTGSYNEQFF
TRBJ1-1	many	NA	TRBV2	TGTGCCAGCAATGGACAGATGAACACTGAAGCTTTCTTT	CASNGQMNTEAFF
TRBJ1-5	many	NA	TRBV12-3/TRBV12-4	TGTGCCAGCAACCCTAGCAATCAGCCCCAGCATTTT	CASNPSNQPQHF
TRBJ2-7	many	NA	TRBV27	TGTGCCAGCAGTTACGGGCCCTACTCCTACGAGCAGTACTTC	CASSYGPYSYEQYF
TRBJ1-1	many	NA	TRBV12-3/TRBV12-4	TGTGCCAGCACCCCCGACGGGCTCCCCAGAGCTTTCTTT	CASTPDGLPRAFF
TRBJ2-3	many	TRBD2	TRBV7-9	TGTGCCAGCAGCTTACATAGCGGGGGGGCGACAGATACGCAGTATTTT	CASSLHSGGATDTQYF
TRBJ2-5	many	NA	TRBV11-2	TGTGCCAGCAGCTTAGATTCCGAGACCCAGTACTTC	CASSLDSETQYF
TRBJ1-6	many	TRBD1	TRBV2	TGTGCCAGCAGCGACGGACAGGGAGGTTCACCCCTCCACTTT	CASSDGQGGSPLHF
TRBJ2-7	NA	NA	TRBV3-1	TGTGCCAGCAGCCAAGGGTTTCAGGGAGGAAAAGAGCAGTACTTC	CASSQGFQGGKEQYF